These 28 T cell receptor beta chains came from one sample sequenced in a study of a mutant IDH1 vaccine in newly diagnosed glioma. Time point noted: week 35, safety follow-up. All doses held 300 ug of mutant IDH1 20-mer peptide, with topical imiquimod. TCRdb's table, derived via immunoSEQ multiplex PCR, lists solely in-frame clones and lacks some. Of about 64,000 clones listed, 60% to 75% are singletons. For these TCRs, the target antigens are not known. This sample comprised PBMCs, obtained from a glioma patient whose treatment included an IDH1 peptide vaccine. These receptors all stem from a man aged 50-60 years with glioma.

The chain couples TRBV29-1 to TRBJ2-7; D gene uncertain. Per the germline V gene, CDR1 is SQVTM and CDR2 is ANQGSEA. CDR3 length: 14 amino acids. The V end lost 5 bases, the J end lost 0 bases, and 14 bases lay between the germline ends. The DNA for the CDR3 is TGCAGCGTTCAGCGCTACATCGGCTCCTACGAGCAGTACTTC. Translating gives CSVQRYIGSYEQYF.

This clone was seen a handful of times. J is TRBJ1-6 and V is TRBV6-4; D is unclear. The CDR3 spans 14 residues. In germline, CDR1 is MRHNA, CDR2 SNTAGT. The V and J ends lost 5 bases and 9 bases respectively, with 14 bases between them. CDR3 in DNA: TGTGCCAGCAGTCCTAGCGGGTTGGGTTCACCCCTCCACTTT. It specifies CASSPSGLGSPLHF.

J is TRBJ1-2 and V is TRBV29-1; no clear D. The CDR3 spans 12 residues. Trimming pared 7 bases from V and 0 bases from J, leaving 9 bases between. Germline CDR1 and CDR2: SQVTM and ANQGSEA. Written as DNA, the CDR3 is TGCAGCGCCGGGAGATCTAACTATGGCTACACCTTC. This sequence encodes CSAGRSNYGYTF.

This clone was seen only a few times. The J gene is TRBJ1-5, the V gene TRBV19, with TRBD1 identical over 7 bases. V trimming: 9 bases; J trimming: 2 bases; junction bases outside the gene matches: 7. The CDR3 sequence is 14 residues long. Germline-derived CDR1 and CDR2 are LNHDA and SQIVND (reference sequence). Written as DNA, the CDR3 is TGTGCCAGCACTACAGGGGATGGCAATCAGCCCCAGCATTTT. This encodes CASTTGDGNQPQHF. Combining the CDR3 with reference TRBV19 and TRBJ1-5 gives the whole variable domain DGGITQSPKYLFRKEGQNVTLSCEQNLNHDAMYWYRQDPGQGLRLIYYSQIVNDFQKGDIAEGYSVSREKKESFPLTVTSAQKNPTAFYLCASTTGDGNQPQHFGDGTRLSIL.

The chain has TRBV5-6 and TRBJ1-4, with D perhaps TRBD1 (6 bases). V was pared by 3 bases and J by 0 bases, with 21 bases between. The CDR3 spans 19 residues. Per the germline V gene, CDR1 is SGHDT and CDR2 is YYEEEE. CDR3 in amino acids: CASSSSTHRVPATNEKLFF. The CDR3 DNA sequence: TGTGCCAGCAGCTCATCCACTCACAGGGTACCTGCAACTAATGAAAAACTGTTTTTT.

The rearrangement uses TRBV7-8 and TRBJ2-3; D is perhaps TRBD2 (6 bases). CDR3 length equals 16 residues. Germline V lookup: CDR1 SGHVS, CDR2 FQNEAQ. V dropped 3 bases and J dropped 3 bases, with 16 bases sitting between them. The CDR3 loop reads CASSFGVAGPTDTQYF. The CDR3 region has the DNA TGTGCCAGCAGCTTCGGGGTCGCGGGGCCTACAGATACGCAGTATTTT.

This clone appeared many times. The chain carries TRBV7-6 and TRBJ2-5; 12 bases match TRBD2. With 7 bases clipped from V and 5 bases from J, the junction kept 8 bases outside the gene matches. The CDR3 length is 15 residues. Germline-derived CDR1 and CDR2 are SGHVS and FNYEAQ. CDR3 bases: TGTGCCAGCACCCGGACTAGCGGGGAAGGGGAGACCCAGTACTTC. Translation: CASTRTSGEGETQYF.

This clone was found a few times. The V call is TRBV30, the J call TRBJ1-5, with 8 bases aligning to TRBD1. V was pared by 2 bases and J by 8 bases, with 5 bases of the junction left unmatched. The CDR3 spans 13 residues. Germline CDR1 reads GTSNPN; CDR2 reads SVGIG (reference sequence). CDR3 sequence: CAWSRQGTEPQHF. CDR3 bases: TGTGCCTGGAGTCGACAGGGGACGGAGCCCCAGCATTTT.

The chain uses TRBV19 and TRBJ1-1; D gene unclear. V lost 3 bases and J lost 1, with 9 bases in between. The CDR3 runs 14 residues. Germline CDR1 reads LNHDA; CDR2 reads SQIVND (reference sequence). The CDR3 coding sequence is TGTGCCAGTAGTATGAATGCCGCGAACACTGAAGCTTTCTTT. Encoded protein: CASSMNAANTEAFF.

The V call is TRBV18, the J call TRBJ1-5; D is uncertain. Germline CDR1 reads KGHSH; CDR2 reads LQKENI. This CDR3 contains 14 residues. Deletions cut 6 bases from V and 6 bases from J, with 15 bases between. CDR3 loop: CASSPSDPRQPQHF. Written as DNA, the CDR3 is TGTGCCAGCTCCCCTTCCGACCCACGTCAGCCCCAGCATTTT.

This clone was found a few times. The chain has TRBV2 and TRBJ2-7, with D tentatively TRBD1 (5 bases). The V and J ends lost 5 bases and 7 bases respectively, with 21 bases between them. CDR1 and CDR2 from the germline V gene are SNHLY and FYNNEI. CDR3 length equals 15 residues. The CDR3 spells CASSPDSMARVEQYF. The CDR3 coding sequence is TGTGCCAGCAGTCCAGACAGCATGGCACGGGTAGAGCAGTACTTC.

The sample holds one count of this clone. This rearrangement joins TRBV9 to TRBJ2-2; D may match TRBD1 or TRBD2 (6 bases each). Germline values: CDR1 SGDLS, CDR2 YYNGEE. Trimming pared 0 bases from V and 5 bases from J, leaving 11 bases between. CDR3 size: 15 residues. CDR3 in DNA: TGTGCCAGCAGCGTAGCCGGGGGCAGTACCGGGGAGCTGTTTTTT. Translated: CASSVAGGSTGELFF.

This clone was counted a few times. The chain carries TRBV5-4 and TRBJ1-5, with D hard to call. CDR1 is SGHNT and CDR2 is YYREEE in the germline V gene (reference sequence). This CDR3 contains 14 residues. V lost 0 bases and J lost 3, with 7 bases in between. The CDR3 protein is CASSLGGYNQPQHF. CDR3 nucleotides: TGTGCCAGCAGCTTGGGCGGTTACAATCAGCCCCAGCATTTT. The whole variable domain, remainder taken from reference TRBV5-4 and TRBJ1-5, is ETGVTQSPTHLIKTRGQQVTLRCSSQSGHNTVSWYQQALGQGPQFIFQYYREEENGRGNFPPRFSGLQFPNYSSELNVNALELDDSALYLCASSLGGYNQPQHFGDGTRLSIL.

Judged by abundance, this clone is medium-sized. The chain is built from TRBV18 and TRBJ1-1; TRBD1 matches 9 bases. Trimming took 3 bases from V and 6 from J; bases not matched to a gene: 8. Germline V gene data show CDR1 as KGHSH and CDR2 as LQKENI. The CDR3 sequence is 15 residues long. CDR3 sequence: CASSPSTGGAAEAFF. DNA for the CDR3: TGTGCCAGCTCACCCTCGACAGGGGGAGCGGCTGAAGCTTTCTTT.

The rearrangement joins TRBV4-2 to TRBJ1-5; D call uncertain. The V gene's germline CDR1 is LGHNA and CDR2 YNFKEQ. This CDR3 has 16 amino acids. Between the trimmed V and J ends, which lost 0 bases and 3 bases, there was a span of 12 bases. Here the CDR3 DNA reads TGTGCCAGCAGCCAAGATCAGACCCGGGTCAATCAGCCCCAGCATTTT. This codes for CASSQDQTRVNQPQHF.

This chain links TRBV11-2 with TRBJ2-7; TRBD1 matches 9 bases. The CDR3 sequence is 14 residues long. The trim removed 6 bases at V and 1 base at J, leaving 4 bases unmatched. The germline gives CDR1 SGHAT, CDR2 FQNNGV. The CDR3 protein is CASRTGGGSYEQYF. The CDR3 nucleotides are TGTGCCAGCAGGACAGGGGGGGGGTCCTACGAGCAGTACTTC.

The V call is TRBV14, the J call TRBJ1-4; D unclear. The CDR3 totals 15 residues. Trimming left V 5 bases short and J 8 bases short, with 18 bases between. CDR1 SGHDN and CDR2 FVKESK come from the germline V gene. The CDR3 here is CASSERGESREKLFF. The CDR3 DNA reads as TGTGCCAGCAGCGAGCGGGGAGAGTCAAGGGAAAAACTGTTTTTT. Combining the CDR3 with reference TRBV14 and TRBJ1-4 gives the whole variable domain EAGVTQFPSHSVIEKGQTVTLRCDPISGHDNLYWYRRVMGKEIKFLLHFVKESKQDESGMPNNRFLAERTGGTYSTLKVQPAELEDSGVYFCASSERGESREKLFFGSGTQLSVL.

The rearrangement links TRBV29-1 to TRBJ2-5; no clear D. V lost 4 bases and J lost 5, with 11 bases in between. CDR1 SQVTM and CDR2 ANQGSEA come from the germline V gene. CDR3 length equals 12 residues. CDR3 protein: CSVGEVRETQYF. The CDR3 nucleotides are TGCAGCGTTGGTGAGGTTCGGGAGACCCAGTACTTC.

This chain uses TRBV6-5 with TRBJ2-2; D perhaps matches TRBD1 (5 bases). The CDR3 is made up of 16 amino acids. V was pared by 2 bases and J by 4 bases, with 14 bases between. Germline lookup yields CDR1 MNHEY and CDR2 SVGAGI. The CDR3 DNA is TGTGCCAGCAGTTACAAGGGGTCCTTTGGCACCGGGGAGCTGTTTTTT. Amino acids: CASSYKGSFGTGELFF.

V is TRBV27 and J is TRBJ2-1; 10 bases are shared with TRBD1. This CDR3 is 13 amino acids long. CDR1 MNHEY and CDR2 SMNVEV come from the germline V gene (reference sequence). V trimming: 5 bases; J trimming: 10 bases; junction bases outside the gene matches: 5. The CDR3: CASSPTGGREQFF. For the CDR3, the DNA is TGTGCCAGCAGTCCGACAGGGGGCCGAGAGCAGTTCTTC.

A single count supports this clone. CDR3 sequence: CASSPGQGALGGYTF. DNA for the CDR3: TGTGCCAGCAGCCCCGGACAGGGGGCCTTGGGAGGCTACACCTTC. V and J are TRBV9 and TRBJ1-2, with 11 positions matching TRBD1. V shed 4 bases, J shed 8 bases, and the junction held 10 bases outside the gene matches. The germline V gene has CDR1 SGDLS and CDR2 YYNGEE. The CDR3 has 15 residues.

The CDR3 protein is CASRGAFSGANVLTF. CDR3 in DNA: TGTGCCAGCAGGGGGGCCTTCTCTGGGGCCAACGTCCTGACTTTC. The chain is built from TRBV2 and TRBJ2-6; D possibly corresponds to TRBD1 (6 bases). There are 15 residues in the CDR3. Germline CDR1 SNHLY, CDR2 FYNNEI. V lost 6 bases, J lost 0 bases, and 9 bases lay in between.

The J gene is TRBJ2-7, the V gene TRBV28; D might be TRBD2 (6 bases). This CDR3 region has 13 residues. The V gene's germline CDR1 is MDHEN and CDR2 SYDVKM. The V end was cut by 8 bases, the J end by 3 bases, with 14 bases between. The CDR3 DNA sequence: TGTGCCAGCCGCGGGGTTTCTGGCTACGAGCAGTACTTC. This codes for CASRGVSGYEQYF.

The CDR3 DNA sequence: TGTGCCAGCAGCTTAGTAGAGACTGAAGCTTTCTTT. Translating it yields CASSLVETEAFF. This chain connects TRBV7-9 to TRBJ1-1, with D unclear. The V gene's germline CDR1 is SEHNR and CDR2 FQNEAQ (reference sequence). CDR3 length equals 12 residues. V dropped 1 base and J dropped 5 bases, with 5 bases sitting between them.

With regard to this clone: At one end, the junction sequence differs from germline, possibly due to a read error. This chain uses TRBV9 with TRBJ2-2; 10 bases match TRBD2. Germline-derived CDR1 and CDR2 are SGDLS and YYNGEE. The length of the CDR3 is 14 residues. CDR3 residues: CAGSGRGGIGELFF. CDR3 nucleotide sequence: TGTGCCGGCAGCGGGAGGGGGGGAATCGGGGAGCTGTTTTTT.

This chain links TRBV7-6 with TRBJ2-7; D is perhaps TRBD2 (5 bases). The length of the CDR3 is 15 residues. V shed 4 bases and J shed 3 bases, with 16 bases lying between them. Germline loops: CDR1 SGHVS, CDR2 FNYEAQ. In DNA form, the CDR3 reads TGTGCCAGCAGCTCCGGACGGAGGAACTTCTACGAGCAGTACTTC. This sequence encodes CASSSGRRNFYEQYF.

The chain recombines TRBV7-9 with TRBJ2-7; D is unclear. CDR1 is SEHNR and CDR2 is FQNEAQ in the germline V gene (reference sequence). The CDR3 is 13 amino acids. V lost 2 bases, J lost 4 bases, and 9 bases lay in between. The CDR3 DNA follows: TGTGCCAGCAGCTTACATGAACGGTACGAGCAGTACTTC. It is translated as CASSLHERYEQYF.

The V call is TRBV18, the J call TRBJ2-7, with 7 bases that match TRBD1. Germline V gene data show CDR1 as KGHSH and CDR2 as LQKENI. The CDR3 is 14 amino acids. V trimming: 4 bases; J trimming: 4 bases; junction bases outside the gene matches: 7. As DNA, the CDR3 is TGTGCCAGCTCACTAACAGGGGTAACTTACGAGCAGTACTTC. It encodes CASSLTGVTYEQYF.